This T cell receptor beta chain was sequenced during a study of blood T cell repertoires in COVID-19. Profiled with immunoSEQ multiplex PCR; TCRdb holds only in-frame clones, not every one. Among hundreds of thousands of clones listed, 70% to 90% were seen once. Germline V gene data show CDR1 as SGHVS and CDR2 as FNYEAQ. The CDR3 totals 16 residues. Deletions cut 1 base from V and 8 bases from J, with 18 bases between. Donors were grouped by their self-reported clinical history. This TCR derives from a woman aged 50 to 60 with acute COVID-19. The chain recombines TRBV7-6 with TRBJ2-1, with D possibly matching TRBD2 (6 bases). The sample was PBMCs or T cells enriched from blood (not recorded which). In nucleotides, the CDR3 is TGTGCCAGCAGCTTAGGGGGGATAGCGGTCCCCCATGAGCAGTTCTTC. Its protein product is CASSLGGIAVPHEQFF.